One sample yielded the 29 T cell receptor beta chains listed below, sequenced in a study of cytomegalovirus exposure and HLA in healthy donors. A multiplex PCR was run with 60 Vbeta primers and 13 Jbeta primers. Profiled with immunoSEQ multiplex PCR; TCRdb holds only in-frame clones, not every one. The sample contains about 140,000 clones, roughly 80% of which appear only once. The sequenced sample was PBMCs. The receptor set was obtained from a female donor in good health and CMV-seronegative.

In nucleotides, the CDR3 is TGTGCCAGCAGCAAGGGACAGGGGGTCTGGGAGCAGTTCTTC. Its translation: CASSKGQGVWEQFF. The V call is TRBV6-1, the J call TRBJ2-1; TRBD1 aligns across 11 bases. Looked up from germline, CDR1 is MNHNS and CDR2 is SASEGT. Losses at the gene ends were 6 bases for V and 10 bases for J; bases not matched to a gene: 8. This CDR3 has 14 residues.

The chain is built from TRBV9 and TRBJ2-6, with a weak D call TRBD2 (5 bases). Trimming cost V 4 bases and J 2 bases, with 13 bases left between them. There are 16 residues in the CDR3. Germline CDR1 SGDLS, CDR2 YYNGEE. In nucleotides, the CDR3 is TGTGCCAGCAGCCCACGAGGGAGTCCTGGGGCCAACGTCCTGACTTTC. Translated: CASSPRGSPGANVLTF.

CDR3 bases: TGCAGCGTTGGCTGGACTAGCGGGAGAAATGAGCAGTTCTTC. This encodes CSVGWTSGRNEQFF. V gene TRBV29-1 combines with J gene TRBJ2-1, with 13 bases that match TRBD2. Trimming at V came to 4 bases and at J to 7 bases, leaving 4 bases not matched to a gene. The CDR3 is made up of 14 amino acids. The V gene's germline CDR1 is SQVTM and CDR2 ANQGSEA.

V is TRBV7-2 and J is TRBJ1-1; D remains unclear. V dropped 0 bases and J dropped 2 bases, with 10 bases sitting between them. The CDR3 length is 15 residues. In germline, CDR1 is SGHTA, CDR2 FQGNSA. CDR3: CASSLAGTVNTEAFF. The CDR3 region has the DNA TGTGCCAGCAGCTTAGCCGGTACAGTTAACACTGAAGCTTTCTTT. The full variable domain, in which reference TRBV7-2 and TRBJ1-1 provide the parts outside the CDR3, is GAGVSQSPSNKVTEKGKDVELRCDPISGHTALYWYRQSLGQGLEFLIYFQGNSAPDKSGLPSDRFSAERTGGSVSTLTIQRTQQEDSAVYLCASSLAGTVNTEAFFGQGTRLTVV.

The chain is built from TRBV11-3 and TRBJ2-3; 14 bases align to TRBD2. With 4 bases clipped from V and 6 bases from J, the junction kept 12 bases outside the gene matches. Germline V gene lookup returns CDR1 SGHNT and CDR2 YENEEA. The CDR3 extends over 18 amino acids. CDR3 protein: CASSSMRLAGGGHDTQYF. DNA for the CDR3: TGTGCCAGCAGCTCCATGCGACTAGCGGGGGGGGGCCACGATACGCAGTATTTT. Variable domain in full (rest from reference TRBV11-3 and TRBJ2-3): EAGVVQSPRYKIIEKKQPVAFWCNPISGHNTLYWYLQNLGQGPELLIRYENEEAVDDSQLPKDRFSAERLKGVDSTLKIQPAELGDSAVYLCASSSMRLAGGGHDTQYFGPGTRLTVL.

The CDR3: CASSNRTGRVYTDTQYF. CDR3 nucleotides: TGTGCCAGCAGCAATCGGACAGGACGGGTGTATACAGATACGCAGTATTTT. The chain joins TRBV7-6 to TRBJ2-3; 7 bases align to TRBD1. The CDR3 covers 17 residues. Germline V gene data show CDR1 as SGHVS and CDR2 as FNYEAQ. V shed 5 bases, J shed 3 bases, and the junction held 14 bases outside the gene matches.

The J gene is TRBJ1-1, the V gene TRBV9; D call uncertain. V gave up 4 bases and J gave up 5 bases, with 18 bases separating them. Germline V gives CDR1 SGDLS, CDR2 YYNGEE. CDR3 size: 15 residues. CDR3 in DNA: TGTGCCAGCAGCACTCGCGCCGAATTCTTGACTGAAGCTTTCTTT. Its protein product is CASSTRAEFLTEAFF. Full variable domain (missing parts from reference TRBV9 and TRBJ1-1): DSGVTQTPKHLITATGQRVTLRCSPRSGDLSVYWYQQSLDQGLQFLIQYYNGEERAKGNILERFSAQQFPDLHSELNLSSLELGDSALYFCASSTRAEFLTEAFFGQGTRLTVV.

This chain links TRBV29-1 with TRBJ1-1; no definite D call. Between the trimmed V and J ends, which lost 4 bases and 2 bases, there was a span of 14 bases. Germline lookup yields CDR1 SQVTM and CDR2 ANQGSEA. The CDR3 is 14 amino acids. CDR3 region: CSVGKEGQNTEAFF. CDR3 nucleotides: TGCAGCGTTGGTAAGGAGGGCCAAAACACTGAAGCTTTCTTT.

J is TRBJ1-3 and V is TRBV5-1; tentative D call: TRBD1 (6 bases). Germline V CDR1 and CDR2: SGHRS, YFSETQ. The CDR3 sequence is 15 residues long. V shed 6 bases and J shed 8 bases, with 21 bases lying between them. The CDR3 region is CASTPTGTIGDTIYF. DNA for the CDR3: TGCGCCAGCACCCCCACTGGGACAATAGGAGACACCATATATTTT.

V usage is TRBV28 and J usage is TRBJ2-1; 12 nucleotides align to TRBD2. Looked up from germline, CDR1 is MDHEN and CDR2 is SYDVKM. V shed 8 bases, J shed 5 bases, and the junction held 13 bases outside the gene matches. The CDR3 has 17 residues. CDR3 protein: CASLTSGRPPAHNEQFF. CDR3 nucleotides: TGTGCCAGCCTCACTAGCGGGAGGCCTCCGGCGCACAATGAGCAGTTCTTC.

The V call is TRBV13, the J call TRBJ2-5, with D possibly TRBD1 on 6 matching bases. Trimming took off 0 bases at V and 4 bases at J, with 15 bases between the two ends. CDR1 and CDR2 from the germline V gene are PRHDT and FYEKMQ (reference sequence). This CDR3 has 16 residues. The CDR3 region is CASSLGAGALGETQYF. The CDR3 DNA reads TGTGCCAGCAGCTTAGGCGCAGGGGCACTGGGAGAGACCCAGTACTTC.

The rearrangement joins TRBV9 to TRBJ2-7; a possible D gene is TRBD2 (6 bases). The V and J ends lost 5 bases and 2 bases respectively, with 11 bases between them. Per germline, CDR1 SGDLS and CDR2 YYNGEE. The CDR3 spans 13 residues. CDR3 protein: CASSESGAYEQYF. The CDR3, as DNA: TGTGCCAGCAGTGAGTCGGGGGCCTACGAGCAGTACTTC.

The chain links TRBV6-5 to TRBJ2-7, with TRBD1 identical over 8 bases. This CDR3 contains 15 residues. Germline V gene sequence: CDR1 MNHEY, CDR2 SVGAGI. Trimming at V came to 6 bases and at J to 6 bases, leaving 13 bases not matched to a gene. The CDR3 DNA is TGTGCCAGCAGCAATCCGCGGACAGGGAGTGGCGAGCAGTACTTC. Translated: CASSNPRTGSGEQYF.

The chain has TRBV10-2 and TRBJ1-1; TRBD1 might be the D (5 bases). Trimming removed 0 bases at V and 4 bases at J, with 12 bases between. Germline V gene lookup returns CDR1 WSHSY and CDR2 SAAADI. The CDR3 totals 15 residues. CDR3 in DNA: TGCGCCAGCAGTGAGTCCCCGGGGGGGGGCACTGAAGCTTTCTTT. This translates into CASSESPGGGTEAFF.

The rearrangement links TRBV18 to TRBJ2-1; D gene uncertain. Between the trimmed V and J ends, which lost 3 bases and 0 bases, there was a span of 12 bases. Germline CDR1 KGHSH, CDR2 LQKENI. The CDR3 length is 16 residues. The CDR3 loop reads CASSPGPSNSYNEQFF. CDR3 in DNA: TGTGCCAGCTCACCTGGGCCCTCCAACTCCTACAATGAGCAGTTCTTC. Using reference TRBV18 and TRBJ2-1 for the parts outside the CDR3, the full variable domain is NAGVMQNPRHLVRRRGQEARLRCSPMKGHSHVYWYRQLPEEGLKFMVYLQKENIIDESGMPKERFSAEFPKEGPSILRIQQVVRGDSAAYFCASSPGPSNSYNEQFFGPGTRLTVL.

The genes are TRBV5-6 and TRBJ1-4; 11 nucleotides agree with TRBD1. CDR1 and CDR2 (germline): SGHDT, YYEEEE. This CDR3 contains 15 residues. The V segment lost 2 bases and the J segment 6 bases; nucleotides outside the gene matches: 3. The CDR3 sequence is CASSFVGQGDEKLFF. The DNA for the CDR3 is TGTGCCAGCAGCTTTGTGGGACAGGGGGATGAAAAACTGTTTTTT.

The V call is TRBV6-5, the J call TRBJ1-2, with D tentatively TRBD1 (5 bases). The CDR3 loop spans 13 amino acids. CDR1 is MNHEY and CDR2 is SVGAGI in the germline V gene. V gave up 4 bases and J gave up 9 bases, with 15 bases separating them. The CDR3 sequence is CASSSTDLGSYTF. In nucleotides, the CDR3 is TGTGCCAGCAGTTCGACAGACCTTGGAAGCTACACCTTC.

This clone has just one count. The genes are TRBV10-2 and TRBJ2-7, with TRBD1 as a possible D gene (5 bases). The length of the CDR3 is 14 residues. With 2 bases removed from V and 1 base from J, the gap between germline ends came to 9 bases. Germline values: CDR1 WSHSY, CDR2 SAAADI. DNA for the CDR3: TGCGCCAGCAGTGAGGAGACAGCTTCCTACGAGCAGTACTTC. Protein product: CASSEETASYEQYF.

The V gene is TRBV28, the J gene TRBJ1-1; D ambiguous. The CDR3 covers 14 residues. Germline V CDR1 and CDR2: MDHEN, SYDVKM. Trimming pared 4 bases from V and 0 bases from J, leaving 9 bases between. The CDR3 DNA reads TGTGCCAGCAGTTCTCCTACGATGAACACTGAAGCTTTCTTT. Protein: CASSSPTMNTEAFF. The complete variable domain, with remaining parts taken from reference TRBV28 and TRBJ1-1, reads DVKVTQSSRYLVKRTGEKVFLECVQDMDHENMFWYRQDPGLGLRLIYFSYDVKMKEKGDIPEGYSVSREKKERFSLILESASTNQTSMYLCASSSPTMNTEAFFGQGTRLTVV.

The chain recombines TRBV6-6 with TRBJ1-6; 9 positions agree with TRBD1. Unmatched junction bases numbered 7, after V lost 6 bases and J lost 10 bases. This CDR3 contains 14 residues. Per germline, CDR1 MNHNY and CDR2 SVGAGI (reference sequence). In DNA form, the CDR3 reads TGTGCCAGCAGCTTGGGACAGGGAAGGTCACCCCTCCACTTT. This codes for CASSLGQGRSPLHF.

This clone was counted a few times. DNA for the CDR3: TGCAGCGTTGAGCAACTCCGGGGAAGCTCCTACAATGAGCAGTTCTTC. It is translated as CSVEQLRGSSYNEQFF. The chain combines TRBV29-1 with TRBJ2-1; weak D call: TRBD2 (5 bases). The CDR3 is 16 residues long. CDR1 and CDR2 (germline): SQVTM, ANQGSEA. Trimming stripped 3 bases from V and 0 bases from J, with 15 bases between.

This rearrangement joins TRBV7-8 to TRBJ2-3; TRBD2 is a possible D gene (6 bases). The CDR3 has 15 amino acids. Germline CDR1 is SGHVS and CDR2 is FQNEAQ. V shed 3 bases and J shed 0 bases, with 10 bases lying between them. This chain's CDR3 is CASSLGTASTDTQYF. The CDR3 nucleotides read TGTGCCAGCAGCTTGGGGACTGCCAGCACAGATACGCAGTATTTT.

This clone was seen more than once but under ten times. The rearrangement uses TRBV2 and TRBJ2-3; the match to TRBD2 covers 12 bases. The CDR3 spans 16 residues. Losses at the gene ends were 5 bases for V and 4 bases for J; bases not matched to a gene: 7. Germline CDR1 SNHLY, CDR2 FYNNEI. CDR3 sequence reads: CASSRLAGDNADTQYF. CDR3 nucleotides: TGTGCCAGCAGTCGACTAGCGGGAGATAACGCAGATACGCAGTATTTT.

V and J are TRBV27 and TRBJ2-3; 7 bases agree with TRBD2. From germline, CDR1 is MNHEY and CDR2 SMNVEV (reference sequence). The CDR3 loop spans 13 amino acids. The trim removed 6 bases at V and 6 bases at J, leaving 6 bases unmatched. This CDR3 reads CASSRLGRDTQYF. The CDR3 DNA follows: TGTGCCAGCAGCAGACTCGGGAGGGATACGCAGTATTTT.

This chain joins TRBV27 and TRBJ2-7, with D possibly matching TRBD2 (5 bases). V was clipped by 4 bases and J by 2 bases, with 12 bases between them. Germline CDR1 reads MNHEY; CDR2 reads SMNVEV (reference sequence). The CDR3 loop spans 14 amino acids. DNA for the CDR3: TGTGCCAGCAGTTCCCACGGACTTCCCTACGAGCAGTACTTC. Protein product: CASSSHGLPYEQYF.

In its sample, this clone was seen once. The chain employs TRBV5-1 and TRBJ2-3; 14 bases map to TRBD2. The CDR3 spans 16 residues. Germline trimming cut 4 bases from V and 6 bases from J; bases unmatched to any gene: 7. The germline V gene encodes CDR1 SGHRS and CDR2 YFSETQ. CDR3 residues: CASSRGGLAGVDTQYF. The CDR3 bases are TGCGCCAGCAGCCGGGGGGGACTAGCGGGGGTTGATACGCAGTATTTT.

The chain joins TRBV10-1 to TRBJ2-7, with 14 nucleotides matching TRBD2. This CDR3 has 14 residues. The trim removed 6 bases at V and 7 bases at J, leaving 5 bases unmatched. The germline gives CDR1 WNHNN, CDR2 SYGVQD (reference sequence). The CDR3 loop is CASSEGTSGGEQYF. The DNA for the CDR3 is TGCGCCAGCAGCGAGGGGACTAGCGGGGGTGAGCAGTACTTC.

The J gene is TRBJ2-1, the V gene TRBV27; 10 bases fit TRBD2. Unmatched junction bases numbered 6, after V lost 8 bases and J lost 2 bases. Per the germline V gene, CDR1 is MNHEY and CDR2 is SMNVEV (reference sequence). The CDR3 runs 15 residues. CDR3 sequence (DNA): TGTGCCAGCGCGGGACTAGCGATAACCTACAATGAGCAGTTCTTC. Its translation: CASAGLAITYNEQFF.

This chain joins TRBV6-1 and TRBJ1-2; 7 positions agree with TRBD1. Looked up from germline, CDR1 is MNHNS and CDR2 is SASEGT. This CDR3 region has 13 residues. V gave up 6 bases and J gave up 4 bases; unmatched junction bases: 5. DNA for the CDR3: TGTGCCAGCAGGGCCGGGACAGCCTATGGCTACACCTTC. The encoded protein is CASRAGTAYGYTF.